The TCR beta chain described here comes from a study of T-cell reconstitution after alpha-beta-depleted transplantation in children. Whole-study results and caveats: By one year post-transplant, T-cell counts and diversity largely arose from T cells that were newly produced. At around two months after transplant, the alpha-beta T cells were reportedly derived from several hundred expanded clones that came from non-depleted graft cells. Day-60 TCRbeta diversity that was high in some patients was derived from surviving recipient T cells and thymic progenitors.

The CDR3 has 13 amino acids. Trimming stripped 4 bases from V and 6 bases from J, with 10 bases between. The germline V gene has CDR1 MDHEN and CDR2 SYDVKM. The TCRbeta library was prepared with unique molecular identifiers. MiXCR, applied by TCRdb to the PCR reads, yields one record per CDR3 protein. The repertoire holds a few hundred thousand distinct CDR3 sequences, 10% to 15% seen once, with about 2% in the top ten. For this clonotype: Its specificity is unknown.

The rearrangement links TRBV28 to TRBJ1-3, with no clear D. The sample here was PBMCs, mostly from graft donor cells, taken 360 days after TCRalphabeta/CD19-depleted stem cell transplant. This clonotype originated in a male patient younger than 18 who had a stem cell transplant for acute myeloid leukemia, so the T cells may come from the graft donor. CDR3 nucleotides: TGTGCCAGCAGTTCCCGTAGGGCAAACACCATATATTTT. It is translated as CASSSRRANTIYF. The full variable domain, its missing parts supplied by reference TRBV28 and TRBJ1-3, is DVKVTQSSRYLVKRTGEKVFLECVQDMDHENMFWYRQDPGLGLRLIYFSYDVKMKEKGDIPEGYSVSREKKERFSLILESASTNQTSMYLCASSSRRANTIYFGEGSWLTVV.